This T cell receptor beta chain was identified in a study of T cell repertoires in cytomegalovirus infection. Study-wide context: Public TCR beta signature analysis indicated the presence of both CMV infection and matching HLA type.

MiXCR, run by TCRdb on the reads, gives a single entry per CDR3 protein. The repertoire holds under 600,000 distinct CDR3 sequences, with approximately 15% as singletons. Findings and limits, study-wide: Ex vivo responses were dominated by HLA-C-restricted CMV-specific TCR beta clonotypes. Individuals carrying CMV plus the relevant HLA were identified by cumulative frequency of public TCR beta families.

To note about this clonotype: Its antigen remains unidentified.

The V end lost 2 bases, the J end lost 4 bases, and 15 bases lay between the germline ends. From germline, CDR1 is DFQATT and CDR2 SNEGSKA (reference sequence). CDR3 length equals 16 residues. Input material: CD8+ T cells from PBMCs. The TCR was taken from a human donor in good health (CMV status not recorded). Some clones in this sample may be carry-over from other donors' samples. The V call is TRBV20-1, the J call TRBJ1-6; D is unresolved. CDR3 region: CSARPSTAGYNSPLHF. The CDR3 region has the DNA TGCAGTGCTAGACCCTCGACGGCAGGATATAATTCACCCCTCCACTTT.